Below are 26 T cell receptor beta chains sequenced from a single sample in a study of chemoradiotherapy in HPV16-positive cancers. TCRdb keeps only in-frame clones here, not all; method: immunoSEQ multiplex PCR. The table records some 19,000 clones, about 89% of them present only once. The sample was blood, taken from a patient who underwent chemoradiotherapy. The source of these receptors is a human donor with HPV-associated anogenital cancer.

The V call is TRBV7-9, the J call TRBJ1-1; 9 bases map to TRBD1. Germline V lookup: CDR1 SEHNR, CDR2 FQNEAQ (reference sequence). This CDR3 is 15 amino acids long. J was trimmed by 5 bases and V by 1 base; bases with no gene match: 5. DNA for the CDR3: TGTGCCAGCAGCTTAGAAGGGACAGGGTCAACTGAAGCTTTCTTT. Translation gives CASSLEGTGSTEAFF.

V usage is TRBV28 and J usage is TRBJ2-7, with D possibly being TRBD1 (5 bases). This CDR3 spans 16 amino acids. V lost 6 bases to trimming and J lost 1 base, with 19 bases between them. In germline, CDR1 is MDHEN, CDR2 SYDVKM. Written as DNA, the CDR3 is TGTGCCAGCAGGGGCCCACGACAGTCGCCGTCCTACGAGCAGTACTTC. Translated, it gives CASRGPRQSPSYEQYF.

This rearrangement joins TRBV7-9 to TRBJ1-2, with D possibly matching TRBD1 (5 bases). CDR3 length equals 16 residues. Germline CDR1 is SEHNR and CDR2 is FQNEAQ (reference sequence). V dropped 3 bases and J dropped 0 bases, with 14 bases sitting between them. CDR3 amino acids: CASSFWQGNTNYGYTF. CDR3 DNA: TGTGCCAGCAGCTTTTGGCAGGGAAATACTAACTATGGCTACACCTTC. Variable domain in full (rest from reference TRBV7-9 and TRBJ1-2): DTGVSQNPRHKITKRGQNVTFRCDPISEHNRLYWYRQTLGQGPEFLTYFQNEAQLEKSRLLSDRFSAERPKGSFSTLEIQRTEQGDSAMYLCASSFWQGNTNYGYTFGSGTRLTVV.

The chain has TRBV29-1 and TRBJ1-2, with D hard to call. The V gene's germline CDR1 is SQVTM and CDR2 ANQGSEA. Trimming shortened V by 5 bases and J by 2 bases, and 9 bases separated the two germline ends. The CDR3 spans 12 residues. CDR3 sequence reads: CSVLFGNYGYTF. DNA for the CDR3: TGCAGCGTTCTGTTCGGAAACTATGGCTACACCTTC.

Notes on this clone: A read error may account for a junction end that differs from germline. DNA for the CDR3: TGTGCCAGCGGCTTAGCGAAGAACACTGAAGCTTTCTTT. Translated: CASGLAKNTEAFF. This sequence joins TRBV7-2 and TRBJ1-1; D remains ambiguous. CDR1 and CDR2 from the germline V gene are SGHTA and FQGNSA. The CDR3 is 13 residues long.

This chain connects TRBV28 to TRBJ1-2, with 8 nucleotides matching TRBD1. V trimming: 3 bases; J trimming: 4 bases; junction bases outside the gene matches: 1. The CDR3 contains 13 residues. Germline loops: CDR1 MDHEN, CDR2 SYDVKM. The CDR3 is CASSLDRAYGYTF. In DNA form, the CDR3 reads TGTGCCAGCAGTTTGGACAGGGCCTATGGCTACACCTTC.

This clone appeared a few times. The chain combines TRBV28 with TRBJ2-7; TRBD1 is a possible D gene (6 bases). The germline V gene has CDR1 MDHEN and CDR2 SYDVKM. The CDR3 is 16 amino acids. Trimming left V 4 bases short and J 0 bases short, with 16 bases between. For the CDR3, the DNA is TGTGCCAGCAGTTCCACCCCTTGGGACAACTCCTACGAGCAGTACTTC. Its translation: CASSSTPWDNSYEQYF.

This sequence joins TRBV5-1 and TRBJ2-7; D perhaps matches TRBD2 (5 bases). CDR3 size: 14 residues. The germline V and J ends were trimmed by 0 bases and 5 bases, with 12 bases remaining between them. Germline CDR1 SGHRS, CDR2 YFSETQ. CDR3: CASSLGGSGDEQYF. CDR3 nucleotide sequence: TGCGCCAGCAGCTTGGGCGGATCCGGGGACGAGCAGTACTTC.

A word on this clone: The sample carries other DNA sequences with the same CDR3. This chain uses TRBV28 with TRBJ2-5, with 9 bases matching TRBD2. V lost 3 bases and J lost 5; bases outside the gene matches: 7. This CDR3 is built from 15 residues. Germline values: CDR1 MDHEN, CDR2 SYDVKM. The CDR3 reads CASSLDSGRRETQYF. The CDR3 coding sequence is TGTGCCAGCAGTTTGGATAGCGGGAGAAGGGAGACCCAGTACTTC.

This clone was recorded once. The V and J genes are TRBV7-3 and TRBJ1-1; D not resolved. The CDR3 consists of 13 residues. Germline lookup yields CDR1 SGHTA and CDR2 FQGTGA. Trimming pared 2 bases from V and 0 bases from J, leaving 4 bases between. The CDR3 region is CASSLFLNTEAFF. The CDR3 DNA reads TGTGCCAGCAGCTTATTCCTGAACACTGAAGCTTTCTTT.

This chain links TRBV19 with TRBJ2-1, with a tentative D call TRBD1 (5 bases). This CDR3 has 13 residues. Trimming left V 6 bases short and J 6 bases short, with 12 bases between. Germline V gene sequence: CDR1 LNHDA, CDR2 SQIVND (reference sequence). The CDR3 protein is CASSYTGLNEQFF. As DNA, the CDR3 is TGTGCCAGTAGCTACACAGGCCTCAATGAGCAGTTCTTC.

The gene calls are TRBV11-2 and TRBJ2-7; TRBD1 matches at 8 bases. Germline CDR1 SGHAT, CDR2 FQNNGV. V lost 5 bases and J lost 2; bases outside the gene matches: 5. CDR3 length equals 14 residues. The CDR3 region is CASSRGTGAYEQYF. The CDR3 bases are TGTGCCAGCAGCCGCGGGACAGGAGCCTACGAGCAGTACTTC.

In DNA, the CDR3 is TGTGCCAGCAGCCCGGGGGGCGAGGCTTTCTTT. The encoded protein is CASSPGGEAFF. The V and J genes are TRBV7-6 and TRBJ1-1, with D possibly matching TRBD1 (6 bases). Germline V gene sequence: CDR1 SGHVS, CDR2 FNYEAQ. The CDR3 is made up of 11 amino acids. V was clipped by 5 bases and J by 11 bases, with 12 bases between them.

The J gene is TRBJ2-5, the V gene TRBV5-4; a weak D match, TRBD1 (6 bases). Per germline, CDR1 SGHNT and CDR2 YYREEE (reference sequence). The CDR3 has 13 amino acids. V was pared by 4 bases and J by 11 bases, with 18 bases between. The CDR3 loop reads CASSPAGVEEQYF. The CDR3 DNA reads as TGTGCCAGCAGCCCGGCAGGGGTAGAAGAGCAGTACTTC.

The genes are TRBV6-5 and TRBJ1-2; the match to TRBD1 covers 9 bases. The CDR3 spans 14 residues. V gave up 8 bases and J gave up 4 bases; unmatched junction bases: 8. Germline V gene data show CDR1 as MNHEY and CDR2 as SVGAGI. CDR3 amino acids: CASGRDRAGYGYTF. CDR3 bases: TGTGCCAGCGGCCGGGACAGGGCTGGCTATGGCTACACCTTC.

This rearrangement joins TRBV6-1 to TRBJ2-5; 7 bases are shared with TRBD1. The CDR3 totals 15 residues. CDR1 is MNHNS, CDR2 SASEGT, per germline. The trim removed 2 bases at V and 5 bases at J, leaving 8 bases unmatched. In DNA form, the CDR3 reads TGTGCCAGCAGTGAACGGGGCTCAGGGGGTGAGACCCAGTACTTC. Encoded protein: CASSERGSGGETQYF.

In its sample, this clone was seen once. This chain joins TRBV6-5 and TRBJ1-1; D may be TRBD1 (5 bases). Germline loops: CDR1 MNHEY, CDR2 SVGAGI. Trimming left V 2 bases short and J 5 bases short, with 9 bases between. This CDR3 has 13 amino acids. The CDR3: CASSYRRGTEAFF. CDR3 DNA: TGTGCCAGCAGTTACCGAAGGGGTACTGAAGCTTTCTTT.

The chain couples TRBV25-1 to TRBJ2-5; 10 bases match TRBD1. The CDR3 is 14 residues long. Per germline, CDR1 MGHDK and CDR2 SYGVNS. After removal of 6 bases from V and 5 bases from J, the junction contained 6 bases not matched to a gene. The CDR3 sequence: CASRKTGGKETQYF. The DNA for the CDR3 is TGTGCCAGCAGAAAGACAGGGGGCAAGGAGACCCAGTACTTC. The complete variable domain, with remaining parts taken from reference TRBV25-1 and TRBJ2-5, reads EADIYQTPRYLVIGTGKKITLECSQTMGHDKMYWYQQDPGMELHLIHYSYGVNSTEKGDLSSESTVSRIRTEHFPLTLESARPSHTSQYLCASRKTGGKETQYFGPGTRLLVL.

The chain is built from TRBV7-9 and TRBJ2-3; D gene uncertain. Germline lookup yields CDR1 SEHNR and CDR2 FQNEAQ (reference sequence). V was clipped by 5 bases and J by 5 bases, with 5 bases between them. This CDR3 region has 11 residues. The CDR3 coding sequence is TGTGCCAGCAGCCCTCAAGATACGCAGTATTTT. It encodes CASSPQDTQYF.

The gene calls are TRBV18 and TRBJ1-6, with 7 bases matching TRBD1. V was pared by 3 bases and J by 7 bases, with 6 bases of the junction left unmatched. The CDR3 length is 15 residues. Germline V CDR1 and CDR2: KGHSH, LQKENI. The CDR3 loop is CASSPSRGLNSPLHF. The DNA of the CDR3 is TGTGCCAGCTCACCTTCCAGGGGGTTAAATTCACCCCTCCACTTT.

The gene calls are TRBV11-2 and TRBJ2-7, with 12 bases matching TRBD2. The CDR3 covers 14 residues. After removal of 8 bases from V and 2 bases from J, the junction contained 4 bases not matched to a gene. Germline CDR1 reads SGHAT; CDR2 reads FQNNGV. CDR3 protein: CASGSSGGAYEQYF. The DNA for the CDR3 is TGTGCCAGCGGATCTAGCGGGGGGGCCTACGAGCAGTACTTC.

The rearrangement links TRBV2 to TRBJ1-2; unclear D gene. Looked up from germline, CDR1 is SNHLY and CDR2 is FYNNEI. The V gene lost 5 bases and the J gene lost 6 bases, with 16 bases spanning the gap. The CDR3 is 14 residues long. CDR3 sequence reads: CASSLGVGFDGYTF. The DNA of the CDR3 is TGTGCCAGCAGTTTAGGAGTAGGGTTCGATGGCTACACCTTC.

The chain has TRBV2 and TRBJ2-3; tentative D call: TRBD2 (6 bases). The ends were cut back, 6 bases at V and 0 bases at J, with 16 bases in the middle. The CDR3 length is 16 residues. Germline V gives CDR1 SNHLY, CDR2 FYNNEI. This chain's CDR3 is CASSAGTSPSTDTQYF. The CDR3 DNA reads as TGTGCCAGCAGCGCCGGGACTTCCCCTAGCACAGATACGCAGTATTTT.

This clone was seen only a few times. V usage is TRBV11-2 and J usage is TRBJ1-4, with TRBD1 identical over 7 bases. Germline V gene data show CDR1 as SGHAT and CDR2 as FQNNGV. This CDR3 comprises 16 residues. With V trimmed by 3 bases and J by 5 bases, 9 bases remained unmatched. In DNA form, the CDR3 reads TGTGCCAGCAGCTTGGGGAGGGGGCCAAGGAATGAAAAACTGTTTTTT. Translated, it gives CASSLGRGPRNEKLFF.

The chain links TRBV28 to TRBJ1-5, with D hard to call. Trimming cost V 5 bases and J 3 bases, with 8 bases left between them. Germline V gene lookup returns CDR1 MDHEN and CDR2 SYDVKM. CDR3 size: 13 residues. This chain's CDR3 is CASSEDYNQPQHF. As DNA, the CDR3 is TGTGCCAGCAGTGAGGACTACAATCAGCCCCAGCATTTT. Based on the CDR3 plus reference TRBV28 and TRBJ1-5, the full variable domain is DVKVTQSSRYLVKRTGEKVFLECVQDMDHENMFWYRQDPGLGLRLIYFSYDVKMKEKGDIPEGYSVSREKKERFSLILESASTNQTSMYLCASSEDYNQPQHFGDGTRLSIL.

This chain connects TRBV9 to TRBJ1-3; no clear D gene. V gave up 0 bases and J gave up 1 base, with 8 bases separating them. The CDR3 is made up of 15 amino acids. Germline assignment: CDR1 SGDLS and CDR2 YYNGEE. The CDR3 coding sequence is TGTGCCAGCAGCGTAGACATAGGGTCTGGAAACACCATATATTTT. It translates to CASSVDIGSGNTIYF.